The present T cell receptor beta chain was sequenced within a study of cytomegalovirus exposure and HLA in healthy donors. Germline loops: CDR1 MNHNS, CDR2 SASEGT. V lost 3 bases and J lost 7, with 3 bases in between. CDR3 size: 10 residues. It was with 60 Vbeta and 13 Jbeta primers that the PCR ran. Using immunoSEQ multiplex PCR, the repertoire was profiled, and TCRdb retains in-frame clones only, with some absent. The table counts under 65,000 clones; 3.5% to 4% lies in the top ten. Of note for this clone: Its matching antigen is unknown.

Findings and caveats of the study: As a later analysis showed, a missense DCLRE1C variant was linked to trimming of TCR beta V- and J-genes.

Sequences were obtained from PBMCs. This receptor was obtained from a woman in her late teens or twenties in good health and CMV-seronegative. The rearrangement links TRBV6-1 to TRBJ1-2; no clear D gene. This chain's CDR3 is CASSDFGYTF. In DNA, the CDR3 is TGTGCCAGCAGTGACTTTGGCTACACCTTC.